The source of this T cell receptor beta chain is a study of blood T cell repertoires in COVID-19. Per the germline V gene, CDR1 is SGHNT and CDR2 is YYREEE (reference sequence). The CDR3 extends over 16 amino acids. Trimming at V came to 1 base and at J to 11 bases, leaving 9 bases not matched to a gene. TCRdb keeps only in-frame clones here, not all; method: immunoSEQ multiplex PCR. The table records roughly 200,000 clones, approximately 81% of them present only once. The chain combines TRBV5-4 with TRBJ2-1; 13 nucleotides line up with TRBD2. Sequenced input: peripheral blood. This clonotype was sampled from an older person with COVID-19, enrolled during active disease. The CDR3: CASSLRTSGGLVKQFF. The CDR3 DNA is TGTGCCAGCAGCTTGAGGACTAGCGGGGGTTTGGTTAAGCAGTTCTTC.